The rows below give T cell receptor beta chains drawn from one sample of a study of blood T cell repertoires in COVID-19. The table came from immunoSEQ multiplex PCR; TCRdb's copy has only in-frame clones and leaves some out. The sample has 100,000 or so clones, approximately 86% seen once. What was sequenced was PBMCs or T cells enriched from blood (not recorded which). Every receptor here comes from a woman aged 45 to 65 who had recovered from COVID-19. The CDR3 runs from the conserved cysteine through the conserved F or W. The D gene is left open where the match is weak. The size entry is marked missing in some rows and otherwise reads once, few, many or a size class.

clone_size d_call j_call v_call cdr3_aa cdr3_nt
- TRBD1 TRBJ2-7 TRBV29-1 CSVEMDRVREQYF TGCAGCGTTGAAATGGACAGGGTTAGAGAGCAGTACTTC
- - TRBJ2-2 TRBV6-1 CASSEARGELFF TGTGCCAGCAGTGAAGCGAGGGGGGAGCTGTTTTTT
- TRBD1 TRBJ1-2 TRBV28 CASSSAGQGAIGYTF TGTGCCAGCAGTTCAGCCGGACAGGGGGCAATCGGCTACACCTTC
- TRBD2 TRBJ2-7 TRBV5-1 CASSLRLAGAYEQYF TGCGCCAGCAGCTTGAGGCTAGCGGGAGCCTACGAGCAGTACTTC
- TRBD1 TRBJ1-5 TRBV15 CATSSTRTGREPQHF TGTGCCACCAGCAGCACTAGGACAGGTCGAGAGCCCCAGCATTTT
- TRBD1 TRBJ1-5 TRBV4-2 CASSQEEGGGNQPQHF TGTGCCAGCAGCCAAGAGGAAGGGGGCGGTAATCAGCCCCAGCATTTT
- TRBD2 TRBJ2-1 TRBV18 CASSLGGGFDEQFF TGTGCCAGCTCCCTTGGGGGGGGGTTCGATGAGCAGTTCTTC
- - TRBJ2-7 TRBV10-2 CASSELQVTVYEQYF TGCGCCAGCAGTGAGTTACAGGTCACCGTGTACGAGCAGTACTTC
- TRBD2 TRBJ2-3 TRBV28 CASRKSGGRTDTQYF TGTGCCAGCAGGAAGAGCGGGGGTCGTACAGATACGCAGTATTTT
- - TRBJ1-2 TRBV5-1 CASSPGRGASGYTF TGCGCCAGCAGCCCTGGACGGGGGGCTTCTGGCTACACCTTC
- TRBD2 TRBJ2-3 TRBV3-1/TRBV3-2 CASSLRLAGSTDTQYF TGTGCCAGCAGCCTACGACTAGCGGGAAGCACAGATACGCAGTATTTT
- - TRBJ1-5 TRBV19 CASSIVGGGNQPQHF TGTGCCAGTAGTATTGTTGGGGGGGGCAATCAGCCCCAGCATTTT
- - TRBJ1-5 TRBV2 CASSETQGRQPQHF TGTGCCAGCAGTGAGACACAGGGACGTCAGCCCCAGCATTTT
- - TRBJ2-3 TRBV19 CATRLADNTDTQYF TGTGCCACCCGGTTGGCGGACAACACAGATACGCAGTATTTT
- TRBD1 TRBJ1-5 TRBV5-1 CASLGQGARDQPQHF TGCGCCAGCCTTGGACAGGGGGCGCGGGATCAGCCCCAGCATTTT
- - TRBJ2-7 TRBV7-9 CASSLAESSYEQYF TGTGCCAGCAGCTTAGCGGAGAGCTCCTACGAGCAGTACTTC
few TRBD1 TRBJ1-6 TRBV9 CASSTGGHSPLHF TGTGCCAGCAGCACAGGGGGGCATTCACCCCTCCACTTT
- TRBD1 TRBJ1-2 TRBV28 CASRRTGGLYGYTF TGTGCCAGCAGAAGGACAGGGGGACTCTATGGCTACACCTTC
- TRBD2 TRBJ2-7 TRBV9 CASSVGGGEGFEQYF TGTGCCAGCAGCGTAGGGGGAGGGGAGGGCTTCGAGCAGTACTTC
once - TRBJ1-2 TRBV28 CASTSGWGERSYGYTF TGTGCCAGCACCTCCGGATGGGGGGAGCGCTCCTATGGCTACACCTTC
- TRBD1 TRBJ1-6 TRBV2 CASRGQGGTYNSPLHF TGTGCCAGCAGAGGACAGGGAGGAACCTATAATTCACCCCTCCACTTT
- - TRBJ2-1 TRBV3-1/TRBV3-2 CASLAYDNEQFF TGTGCCAGCCTTGCCTACGACAATGAGCAGTTCTTC
- - TRBJ2-3 TRBV11-3 CASSSYLQEAQYF TGTGCCAGCAGCTCTTATCTCCAGGAGGCGCAGTATTTT
- - TRBJ1-6 TRBV20-1 CSARDSSPLHF TGCAGTGCTAGGGACTCCTCACCCCTCCACTTT
- TRBD2 TRBJ2-5 TRBV7-8 CASSLAFSGGVETQYF TGTGCCAGCAGCTTAGCGTTTAGCGGGGGGGTGGAGACCCAGTACTTC
- - TRBJ1-3 TRBV27 CASSTESSGNTIYF TGTGCCAGCAGTACAGAGAGCTCTGGAAACACCATATATTTT
- - TRBJ1-1 TRBV28 CATISQGRNTEAFF TGTGCCACCATATCCCAGGGGCGGAACACTGAAGCTTTCTTT
- TRBD1 TRBJ2-7 TRBV5-1 CASSNRDRVLDEQYF TGCGCCAGCAGCAACCGGGACAGGGTTCTGGACGAGCAGTACTTC
- - TRBJ2-3 TRBV14 CASSQDGLYTDTQYF TGTGCCAGCAGCCAAGATGGGCTGTACACAGATACGCAGTATTTT
- - TRBJ1-2 TRBV30 CAWTYLTGASGYTF TGTGCCTGGACCTACCTAACTGGGGCTAGTGGCTACACCTTC
- TRBD1 TRBJ2-7 TRBV19 CASSKDRTFYEQYF TGTGCCAGTAGTAAGGACAGGACCTTCTACGAGCAGTACTTC
- - TRBJ1-2 TRBV21-1 CASSKGVRVDVGYTF TGTGCCAGCAGCAAAGGTGTCAGGGTCGACGTGGGCTACACCTTC
- - TRBJ1-1 TRBV30 CAWSTSLTPRAFF TGTGCCTGGAGCACATCGCTCACCCCGAGGGCTTTCTTT
- - TRBJ1-1 TRBV30 CAWSIKRALNTEAFF TGTGCCTGGAGCATTAAGAGGGCCTTGAACACTGAAGCTTTCTTT
- TRBD1 TRBJ2-7 TRBV19 CASSLGNRGSYEQYF TGTGCCAGTAGTTTGGGGAACAGGGGGTCCTACGAGCAGTACTTC
- TRBD1 TRBJ1-1 TRBV9 CASSAKPTGAAFF TGTGCCAGCAGCGCCAAACCGACAGGGGCAGCTTTCTTT
- TRBD1 TRBJ2-3 TRBV14 CASSPHLGTATDTQYF TGTGCCAGCAGCCCGCACCTTGGGACAGCCACAGATACGCAGTATTTT
- TRBD2 TRBJ2-7 TRBV3-1/TRBV3-2 CASSHLAGAYEQYF TGTGCCAGCAGCCATCTAGCGGGAGCTTACGAGCAGTACTTC
- TRBD1 TRBJ1-6 TRBV7-9 CASSFRTGLGSPLHF TGTGCCAGCAGCTTCAGGACAGGGTTAGGGTCACCCCTCCACTTT
- - TRBJ1-5 TRBV5-1 CASSLASNQPQHF TGCGCCAGCAGCTTGGCATCCAATCAGCCCCAGCATTTT
- - TRBJ2-3 TRBV6-5 CASSYLQGSTDTQYF TGTGCCAGCAGTTACCTACAGGGTAGCACAGATACGCAGTATTTT
- - TRBJ1-1 TRBV3-1/TRBV3-2 CASSRETRNTEAFF TGTGCCAGCAGCCGAGAGACACGAAACACTGAAGCTTTCTTT